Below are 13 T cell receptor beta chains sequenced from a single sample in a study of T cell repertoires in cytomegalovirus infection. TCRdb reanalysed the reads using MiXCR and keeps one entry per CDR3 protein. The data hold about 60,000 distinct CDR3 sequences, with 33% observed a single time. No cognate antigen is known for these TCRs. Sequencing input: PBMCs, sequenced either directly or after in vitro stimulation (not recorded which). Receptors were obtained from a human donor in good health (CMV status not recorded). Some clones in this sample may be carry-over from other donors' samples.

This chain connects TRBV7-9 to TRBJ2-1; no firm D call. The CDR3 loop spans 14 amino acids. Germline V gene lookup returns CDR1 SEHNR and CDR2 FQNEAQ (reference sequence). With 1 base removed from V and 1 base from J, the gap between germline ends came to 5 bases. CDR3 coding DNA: TGTGCCAGCAGCTTAGGGGGTTCCTACAATGAGCAGTTCTTC. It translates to CASSLGGSYNEQFF.

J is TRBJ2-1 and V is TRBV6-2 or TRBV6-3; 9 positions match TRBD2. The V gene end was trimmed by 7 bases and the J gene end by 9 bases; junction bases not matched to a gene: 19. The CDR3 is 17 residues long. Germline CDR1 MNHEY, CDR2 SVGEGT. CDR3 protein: CASNPRSFSGRASEQFF. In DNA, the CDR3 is TGTGCCAGCAACCCCCGTTCCTTTAGCGGGAGAGCGAGTGAGCAGTTCTTC.

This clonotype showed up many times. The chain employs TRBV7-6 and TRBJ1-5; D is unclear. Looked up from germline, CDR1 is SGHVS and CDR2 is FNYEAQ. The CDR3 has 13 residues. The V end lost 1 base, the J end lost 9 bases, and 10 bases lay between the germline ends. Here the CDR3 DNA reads TGTGCCAGCAGCTTAGATGGGGAGTCGCCCCAGCATTTT. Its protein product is CASSLDGESPQHF.

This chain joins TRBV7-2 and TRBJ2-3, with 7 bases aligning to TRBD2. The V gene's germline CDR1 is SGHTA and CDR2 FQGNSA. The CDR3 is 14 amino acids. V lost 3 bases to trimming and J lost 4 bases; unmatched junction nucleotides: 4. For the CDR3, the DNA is TGTGCCAGCAGCTTGGGGGGGTGGGCAGATACGCAGTATTTT. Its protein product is CASSLGGWADTQYF.

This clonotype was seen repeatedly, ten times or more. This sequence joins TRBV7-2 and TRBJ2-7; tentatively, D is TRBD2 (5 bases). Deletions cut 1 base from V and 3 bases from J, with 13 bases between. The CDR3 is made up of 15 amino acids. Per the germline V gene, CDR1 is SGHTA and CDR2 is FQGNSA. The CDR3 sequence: CASSLGPSFFYEQYF. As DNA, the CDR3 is TGTGCCAGCAGCTTAGGACCTAGCTTTTTCTACGAGCAGTACTTC. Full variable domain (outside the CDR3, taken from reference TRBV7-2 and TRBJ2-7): GAGVSQSPSNKVTEKGKDVELRCDPISGHTALYWYRQSLGQGLEFLIYFQGNSAPDKSGLPSDRFSAERTGGSVSTLTIQRTQQEDSAVYLCASSLGPSFFYEQYFGPGTRLTVT.

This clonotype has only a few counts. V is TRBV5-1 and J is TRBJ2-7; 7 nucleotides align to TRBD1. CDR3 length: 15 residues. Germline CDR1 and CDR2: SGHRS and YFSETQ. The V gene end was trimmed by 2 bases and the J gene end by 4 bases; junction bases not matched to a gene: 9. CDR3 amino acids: CASSFAGTEQYEQYF. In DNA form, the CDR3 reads TGCGCCAGCAGCTTTGCCGGGACAGAACAATACGAGCAGTACTTC.

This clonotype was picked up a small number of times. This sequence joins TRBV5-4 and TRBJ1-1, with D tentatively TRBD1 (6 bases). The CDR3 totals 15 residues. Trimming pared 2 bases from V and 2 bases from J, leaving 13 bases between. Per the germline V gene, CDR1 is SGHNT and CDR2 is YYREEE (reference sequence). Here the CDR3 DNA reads TGTGCCAGCAGCTTCGCAGGGGCGTCAAACACTGAAGCTTTCTTT. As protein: CASSFAGASNTEAFF. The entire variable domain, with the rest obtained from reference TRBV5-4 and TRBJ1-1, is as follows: ETGVTQSPTHLIKTRGQQVTLRCSSQSGHNTVSWYQQALGQGPQFIFQYYREEENGRGNFPPRFSGLQFPNYSSELNVNALELDDSALYLCASSFAGASNTEAFFGQGTRLTVV.

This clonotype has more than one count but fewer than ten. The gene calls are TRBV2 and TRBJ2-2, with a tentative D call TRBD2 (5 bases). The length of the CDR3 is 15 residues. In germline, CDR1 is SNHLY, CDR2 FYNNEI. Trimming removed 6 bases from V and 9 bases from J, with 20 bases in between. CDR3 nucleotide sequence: TGTGCCAGCAGGGAGGACGCCACCGCGACCAGGGAGCTGTTTTTT. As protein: CASREDATATRELFF.

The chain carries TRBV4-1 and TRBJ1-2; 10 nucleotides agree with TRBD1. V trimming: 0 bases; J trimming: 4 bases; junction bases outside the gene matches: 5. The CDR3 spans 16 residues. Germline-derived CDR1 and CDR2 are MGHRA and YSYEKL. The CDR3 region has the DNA TGCGCCAGCAGCCAAGATGGAGGGGACAGGGGCTATGGCTACACCTTC. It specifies CASSQDGGDRGYGYTF.

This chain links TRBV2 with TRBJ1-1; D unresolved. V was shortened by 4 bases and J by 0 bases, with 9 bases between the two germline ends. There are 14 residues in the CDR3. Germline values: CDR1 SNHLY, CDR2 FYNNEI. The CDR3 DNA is TGTGCCAGCAGTGCCGGATCTATGAACACTGAAGCTTTCTTT. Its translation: CASSAGSMNTEAFF.

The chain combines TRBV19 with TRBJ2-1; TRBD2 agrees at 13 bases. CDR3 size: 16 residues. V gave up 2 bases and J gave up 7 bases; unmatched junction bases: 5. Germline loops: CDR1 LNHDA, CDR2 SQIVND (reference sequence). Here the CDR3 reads CASSILLAGGGNEQFF. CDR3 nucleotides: TGTGCCAGTAGTATATTACTAGCGGGAGGGGGGAATGAGCAGTTCTTC.

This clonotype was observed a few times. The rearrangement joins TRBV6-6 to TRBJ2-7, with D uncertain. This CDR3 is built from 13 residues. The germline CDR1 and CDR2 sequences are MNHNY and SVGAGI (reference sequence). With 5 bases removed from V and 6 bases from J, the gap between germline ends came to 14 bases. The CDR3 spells CASSQLSSGEQYF. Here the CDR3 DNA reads TGTGCCAGCAGTCAACTAAGTTCCGGCGAGCAGTACTTC.

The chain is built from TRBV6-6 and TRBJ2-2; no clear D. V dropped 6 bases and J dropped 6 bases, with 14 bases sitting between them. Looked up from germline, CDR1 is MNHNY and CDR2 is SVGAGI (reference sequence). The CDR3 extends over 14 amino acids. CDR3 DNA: TGTGCCAGCAGCCCTCAGCTCCAATCCGGGGAGCTGTTTTTT. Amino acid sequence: CASSPQLQSGELFF.